Given below is one T cell receptor beta chain in context. This entry belongs to a study of blood T cell repertoires in COVID-19. Study-level background: Acute-phase and convalescent COVID-19 samples originated in the United States, Italy and Spain.

CDR1 is SGHVS, CDR2 FNYEAQ, per germline. The CDR3 has 12 amino acids. V gave up 7 bases and J gave up 2 bases, with 8 bases separating them. This table comes from immunoSEQ multiplex PCR, and its TCRdb copy is limited to in-frame clones, with some not included. The sample yields around 190,000 clones, around 83% seen once. Clinical histories supplied by participants themselves formed the basis of cohort assignment. This TCR was recovered from a woman aged 25 to 39 who had been exposed to COVID-19. The chain is built from TRBV7-6 and TRBJ2-5; weak D call: TRBD1 (5 bases). The sequencing input was PBMCs or T cells enriched from blood (not recorded which). For the CDR3, the DNA is TGTGCCAGCACTGGGGCTCAAGAGACCCAGTACTTC. Protein product: CASTGAQETQYF.